This section outlines one TCR beta chain sequence together with its context. Antigen unknown. The source of the sample is a study of blood T cells in healthy people across ages. A second PCR, run for roughly 7 to 12 cycles, used a sample-barcoded 5' primer plus a J-beta primer mix. TCRdb recomputed calls from the 5' RACE reads with MiXCR, one row per CDR3 protein. The table records approximately 1,000,000 distinct CDR3 sequences, 35% to 40% of them present only once. The CDR3 runs 14 residues. Study-wide results and caveats: Age brought a roughly linear fall in TCR beta diversity measured per million T cells. Any changes in expanded clonotypes were possibly confounded, as donor CMV status remained unknown.

The TCR was taken from a young man in good health. The sample was blood. V gene TRBV12-3 or TRBV12-4 combines with J gene TRBJ2-4; 9 nucleotides agree with TRBD2. Matching the DNA end better, TRBJ2-5 makes the J call doubtful. CDR3 amino acids: CASGPRLAEGTQYF. The DNA of the CDR3 is TGTGCCAGCGGACCGAGACTAGCGGAAGGGACCCAGTACTTC.